The 16 T cell receptor beta chains listed next were all sequenced from one sample in a study of cytomegalovirus exposure and HLA in healthy donors. Primers included in the PCR were 60 Vbeta and 13 Jbeta primers. TCRdb's copy holds only in-frame clones and misses some; the assay was immunoSEQ multiplex PCR. The table has 95,000 to 150,000 clones, nearly 80% seen once. Sequenced material: PBMCs. Source of these receptors: a woman between 40 and 50 years old in good health and CMV-seronegative.

V and J are TRBV5-1 and TRBJ2-5; 9 bases match TRBD1. Germline lookup yields CDR1 SGHRS and CDR2 YFSETQ. The J segment lost 5 bases and the V segment lost 4 bases, leaving 6 bases of the junction unmatched. The CDR3 totals 14 residues. The CDR3: CASSPTGGRETQYF. The CDR3 DNA reads as TGCGCCAGCAGCCCGACAGGGGGAAGGGAGACCCAGTACTTC.

V gene TRBV28 combines with J gene TRBJ2-1; D unclear. The V and J ends lost 4 bases and 0 bases respectively, with 13 bases between them. The germline CDR1 and CDR2 sequences are MDHEN and SYDVKM. The CDR3 sequence is 16 residues long. The CDR3 bases are TGTGCCAGCAGTTCCTCCAAGAGCACCTCCTACAATGAGCAGTTCTTC. This sequence encodes CASSSSKSTSYNEQFF.

The V call is TRBV7-6, the J call TRBJ2-3; 12 nucleotides line up with TRBD2. With V trimmed by 0 bases and J by 1 base, 11 bases remained unmatched. The CDR3 is made up of 20 amino acids. Per the germline V gene, CDR1 is SGHVS and CDR2 is FNYEAQ. The CDR3 here is CASSLASLAGGPWGTDTQYF. CDR3 nucleotide sequence: TGTGCCAGCAGCTTAGCGTCGCTAGCGGGAGGGCCCTGGGGCACAGATACGCAGTATTTT.

J is TRBJ1-4 and V is TRBV7-2; D uncertain. V was cut by 3 bases and J by 6 bases, with 8 bases left in between. The germline gives CDR1 SGHTA, CDR2 FQGNSA. CDR3 size: 13 residues. CDR3 in DNA: TGTGCCAGCAGCTTGCGGTACTATGAAAAACTGTTTTTT. As protein: CASSLRYYEKLFF. The full variable domain, its missing parts supplied by reference TRBV7-2 and TRBJ1-4, is GAGVSQSPSNKVTEKGKDVELRCDPISGHTALYWYRQSLGQGLEFLIYFQGNSAPDKSGLPSDRFSAERTGGSVSTLTIQRTQQEDSAVYLCASSLRYYEKLFFGSGTQLSVL.

V usage is TRBV28 and J usage is TRBJ2-5; D may be TRBD2 (5 bases). The V and J ends lost 2 bases and 2 bases respectively, with 9 bases between them. The CDR3 is 14 amino acids. Germline CDR1 MDHEN, CDR2 SYDVKM. CDR3 DNA: TGTGCCAGCAGTTTACGATCGGGGCAAGAGACCCAGTACTTC. Protein product: CASSLRSGQETQYF.

Remarks on this clone: A read error may produce the germline difference seen at one junction end. The chain carries TRBV6-5 and TRBJ2-4; 10 bases agree with TRBD1. The CDR3 is made up of 14 amino acids. Germline CDR1 reads MNHEY; CDR2 reads SVGAGI. CDR3 in DNA: TGTGCCAGCACTCCGACAGGGGGCAAAAACAGTCAGTACTTC. Protein product: CASTPTGGKNSQYF.

The gene calls are TRBV10-3 and TRBJ2-2, with 9 bases that match TRBD1. The CDR3 is made up of 16 amino acids. Germline CDR1 and CDR2: ENHRY and SYGVKD. V gave up 2 bases and J gave up 4 bases; unmatched junction bases: 5. CDR3 residues: CAISEGGTGPTGELFF. CDR3 coding DNA: TGTGCCATCAGTGAGGGTGGGACAGGGCCCACCGGGGAGCTGTTTTTT.

The rearrangement uses TRBV11-2 and TRBJ2-7, with D possibly being TRBD1 or TRBD2 (11 bases each). Germline V gene sequence: CDR1 SGHAT, CDR2 FQNNGV. Trimming removed 6 bases from V and 7 bases from J, with 31 bases in between. CDR3 size: 18 residues. CDR3 loop: CASRQPGQGGLAAWEQYF. The DNA of the CDR3 is TGTGCCAGCAGACAACCGGGACAGGGGGGACTAGCGGCTTGGGAGCAGTACTTC.

This chain links TRBV10-3 with TRBJ1-1; 9 positions agree with TRBD1. Germline V CDR1 and CDR2: ENHRY, SYGVKD. Trimming removed 9 bases from V and 1 base from J; junction bases left unmatched: 3. The CDR3 length is 13 residues. CDR3 region: CAMRQGENTEAFF. The DNA for the CDR3 is TGTGCCATGAGACAGGGGGAGAACACTGAAGCTTTCTTT.

The gene calls are TRBV19 and TRBJ1-4; D unclear. This CDR3 has 17 residues. Germline values: CDR1 LNHDA, CDR2 SQIVND (reference sequence). The V end lost 3 bases, the J end lost 0 bases, and 14 bases lay between the germline ends. CDR3 nucleotides: TGTGCCAGTAGTATGGGTCGCCGGCGGACAACTAATGAAAAACTGTTTTTT. It codes for CASSMGRRRTTNEKLFF.

The J gene is TRBJ2-1, the V gene TRBV11-3, with 14 positions matching TRBD2. In germline, CDR1 is SGHNT, CDR2 YENEEA. The junction had 13 bases not matched to a gene; V was cut back by 2 bases and J by 10 bases. The CDR3 length is 18 residues. The CDR3 reads CASSLSNWRGTSGGEQFF. CDR3 in DNA: TGTGCCAGCAGCTTATCCAATTGGAGGGGGACTAGCGGGGGAGAGCAGTTCTTC.

This clone was seen more than once but under ten times. The chain combines TRBV28 with TRBJ1-3; D not resolved. Trimming took 3 bases from V and 2 from J, leaving 8 bases between them. This CDR3 has 14 amino acids. Germline V CDR1 and CDR2: MDHEN, SYDVKM. CDR3 sequence: CASSFGGTGNTIYF. The CDR3 DNA sequence: TGTGCCAGCAGTTTCGGAGGAACTGGAAACACCATATATTTT.

The sample holds one count of this clone. At one of its ends the junction is not consistent with the germline gene, which may arise from a read error. This chain links TRBV7-7 with TRBJ2-3; 7 bases are shared with TRBD2. The CDR3 covers 17 residues. Per the germline V gene, CDR1 is SSHAT and CDR2 is FNYEAQ (reference sequence). The DNA of the CDR3 is TGTGCTAGCAGCCCCTCCGGTGTGGGAGGGCACACAGATACGCAGTATTTT. This encodes CASSPSGVGGHTDTQYF. The full variable domain, its missing parts supplied by reference TRBV7-7 and TRBJ2-3, is GAGVSQSPRYKVTKRGQDVTLRCDPISSHATLYWYQQALGQGPEFLTYFNYEAQPDKSGLPSDRFSAERPEGSISTLTIQRTEQRDSAMYRCASSPSGVGGHTDTQYFGPGTRLTVL.

This clone was seen once. The gene calls are TRBV7-6 and TRBJ2-1; a weak D match, TRBD2 (5 bases). The ends were cut back, 6 bases at V and 2 bases at J, with 8 bases in the middle. From germline, CDR1 is SGHVS and CDR2 FNYEAQ. CDR3 length: 13 amino acids. The CDR3 region has the DNA TGTGCCAGCAGTTTTAGCGCCTACAATGAGCAGTTCTTC. This translates into CASSFSAYNEQFF.

This chain joins TRBV9 and TRBJ2-7; unclear D gene. The CDR3 runs 15 residues. CDR1 is SGDLS and CDR2 is YYNGEE in the germline V gene. V lost 4 bases and J 3 bases, leaving 17 bases between the germline ends. DNA for the CDR3: TGTGCCAGCAGCCCGCCTGGGCGACCGGACTACGAGCAGTACTTC. Amino acid sequence: CASSPPGRPDYEQYF.

The CDR3 sequence: CASSFIAGGPGYNEQFF. CDR3 nucleotides: TGTGCCAGCAGTTTTATAGCGGGAGGGCCGGGTTACAATGAGCAGTTCTTC. This chain links TRBV27 with TRBJ2-1, with TRBD2 matching 11 bases. The CDR3 has 17 residues. V was clipped by 3 bases and J by 4 bases; unmatched bases: 8. Germline V CDR1 and CDR2: MNHEY, SMNVEV (reference sequence).